Each of the 5 T cell receptor beta chains below was sequenced from the same sample in a study of T cells in women clearing cervical HPV infection. Produced via immunoSEQ multiplex PCR; TCRdb's table is partial and in-frame only. The sample shows under 50,000 clones, and approximately 5.9% sits with its ten largest clones. The sequenced sample consisted of blood buffy coat. Receptors originate from a woman aged 18-70 years with a cervical HPV16 infection that either progressed to CIN3+ or cleared (not recorded which).

With respect to this clone: The read ends 3 residues before the CDR3 terminus; that terminus is restored from the germline J gene. The chain joins TRBV2 to TRBJ2-7, with TRBD1 matching 8 bases. Germline CDR1 is SNHLY and CDR2 is FYNNEI. The length of the CDR3 is 14 residues. The trim removed 6 bases at V and 4 bases at J, leaving 8 bases unmatched. The CDR3: CASSFDRGRYEQYF. The sequenced CDR3 bases are TGTGCCAGCAGCTTCGACAGGGGACGTTACGAG.

As for this clone: The read comes to an end 3 residues before the CDR3 does, leaving the germline J gene to fill in the end. The rearrangement joins TRBV18 to TRBJ1-2; a possible D gene is TRBD1 (6 bases). Germline V gene sequence: CDR1 KGHSH, CDR2 LQKENI. The CDR3 is 15 residues long. The sequenced part of the CDR3 DNA is TGTGCCAGCTCCCTAGGGGGAGGCAGTTCCTACGAC. Translating gives CASSLGGGSSYD. The CDR3, in full, reads CASSLGGGSSYDYTF.

Concerning this clone itself: The read falls 3 residues short of the CDR3 end, and the missing part is taken from the germline J gene. The J gene is TRBJ1-6, the V gene TRBV19; D is uncertain. The CDR3 runs to 16 residues. In germline, CDR1 is LNHDA, CDR2 SQIVND (reference sequence). V was pared by 6 bases and J by 0 bases, with 12 bases between. The DNA read from the CDR3 is TGTGCCAGTAGAGAGGGCCAGAGCTCCTATAATTCACCC. As protein: CASREGQSSYNSP. The whole CDR3 reads CASREGQSSYNSPLHF.

To note about this clone: The read ends 3 residues shy of where the CDR3 ends; the end is completed using the germline J gene. V is TRBV20-1 and J is TRBJ2-7; the match to TRBD1 covers 8 bases. The germline CDR1 and CDR2 sequences are DFQATT and SNEGSKA (reference sequence). This CDR3 comprises 14 residues. V was clipped by 2 bases and J by 2 bases; unmatched bases: 5. The sequenced part of the CDR3 DNA is TGCAGTGCTAGACCACAGGGGGGAGCCTACGAG. Translated: CSARPQGGAYE. The entire CDR3 protein is CSARPQGGAYEQYF.

Concerning this clone: The CDR3 is cut off 3 residues early in the read; its end comes from the germline J gene. The chain employs TRBV10-1 and TRBJ1-2; 7 bases align to TRBD1. This CDR3 is 17 amino acids long. Trimming removed 2 bases from V and 2 bases from J; junction bases left unmatched: 11. CDR1 is WNHNN, CDR2 SYGVQD, per germline (reference sequence). Incomplete CDR3 DNA: TGCGCCAGCAGTGAGCCCGACCCTACAGGGGTAAACTATGGC. It specifies CASSEPDPTGVNYG. From start to end, the CDR3 is CASSEPDPTGVNYGYTF.